This TCR beta chain appears in the sequencing data of a study of cytomegalovirus exposure and HLA in healthy donors. V lost 7 bases and J lost 4, with 13 bases in between. The CDR3 consists of 12 residues. CDR1 is SQVTM and CDR2 is ANQGSEA in the germline V gene. PCR amplification relied on 60 Vbeta primers (plus 13 Jbeta primers). The repertoire was sequenced with immunoSEQ multiplex PCR; TCRdb's copy has only in-frame clones and lacks some. The sample lists about 140,000 clones; roughly three quarters were seen once. This clonotype was obtained from a male donor in good health and CMV-seronegative. The V call is TRBV29-1, the J call TRBJ1-1; D not certain. Specimen: PBMCs. For the CDR3, the DNA is TGCAGCGGTTGCGACGGGAGCACTGAAGCTTTCTTT. The encoded protein is CSGCDGSTEAFF.